Below, one T cell receptor beta chain is given with its context. The source of the sample is a study of blood T cell repertoires in COVID-19. Study summary: Some COVID-19 samples were acute and others convalescent; all came from the United States, Italy and Spain. Sample material is recorded as cDNA or gDNA derived from T cells, B-cell-depleted T cells, or PBMCs.

In the authors' methods: Scientists estimated how many nucleated cells there were by amplifying reference gene primers. The repertoire was sequenced with immunoSEQ multiplex PCR; TCRdb's copy has only in-frame clones and lacks some. V, J and clone size are those of that table, while D and trimming were read from the DNA. The sample comprises 200,000 to 300,000 clones, 84% of which are singletons, and roughly 1.4% rests with the top ten. Per the germline V gene, CDR1 is MDHEN and CDR2 is SYDVKM. CDR3 size: 13 residues. The V and J ends lost 10 bases and 1 base, in that order; junction bases with no gene match: 4.

Sample: peripheral blood. The clonotype was recovered from a woman aged 40 to 49 who had recovered from COVID-19. The chain couples TRBV28 to TRBJ2-3; 8 bases are shared with TRBD2. The CDR3 bases are TGTGCCATTCCGGGACTAGGCACAGATACGCAGTATTTT. This encodes CAIPGLGTDTQYF.